This T cell receptor beta chain was sequenced for a study of quantifying T cell responses using KT2 cells. Study as a whole: TCR alpha and beta constant-region primers primed reverse transcription of RNA. Under optimum conditions, T4 ligation efficiency was estimated at more than 8%.

The CDR3 is 14 residues long. CDR1 DFQATT and CDR2 SNEGSKA come from the germline V gene (reference sequence). The V and J ends lost 1 base and 5 bases, in that order; junction bases with no gene match: 5. The cDNA 3' end received a ligated oligonucleotide with a UMI. An equimolar mix of RC1.1 and RC1.2 primed the beta chain across TRBC1 and TRBC2. TCRdb re-derived calls from the UMI-ligation and nested PCR reads in MiXCR, one entry per CDR3 protein. The sample records about 30,000 distinct CDR3 sequences, approximately 7% being singletons. Sequencing was done on a sample of PBMCs spiked with cells of the T cell clone KT2. The clonotype comes from a human donor. This chain joins TRBV20-1 and TRBJ1-1; TRBD1 matches 9 bases. CDR3 in amino acids: CSARALTGGTEAFF. Written as DNA, the CDR3 is TGCAGTGCTAGAGCCTTGACAGGGGGGACTGAAGCTTTCTTT.